Each of the 21 T cell receptor beta chains below was sequenced from the same sample in a study of blood T cells in healthy people across ages. A second PCR of roughly 7 to 11 cycles used a sample-barcoded 5' primer and a J-beta primer mix. TCRdb reprocessed the 5' RACE reads with MiXCR, giving one entry per CDR3 protein. The sample has roughly 1.4 million distinct CDR3 sequences; approximately 59% are singletons. The sequencing input was blood. The receptors stem from a man in his late teens or twenties in good health.

This clonotype has a handful of counts. The genes are TRBV28 and TRBJ2-7; 9 nucleotides align to TRBD1. This CDR3 is built from 17 residues. Trimming at V came to 5 bases and at J to 3 bases, leaving 14 bases not matched to a gene. From germline, CDR1 is MDHEN and CDR2 SYDVKM. The CDR3 region is CASSPSWDRAIYYEQYF. The CDR3 bases are TGTGCCAGCAGTCCTTCCTGGGACAGGGCCATTTACTACGAGCAGTACTTC.

This clonotype was detected a few times. The chain carries TRBV15 and TRBJ1-6; 12 bases match TRBD1. Trimming took 2 bases from V and 6 from J; bases not matched to a gene: 5. CDR3 length: 17 amino acids. Looked up from germline, CDR1 is LNHNV and CDR2 is YYDKDF (reference sequence). CDR3 bases: TGTGCCACCAGCAGACCGGGACAGGGGGCGAGTAATTCACCCCTCCACTTT. It codes for CATSRPGQGASNSPLHF.

This clonotype appeared a few times. V usage is TRBV7-6 and J usage is TRBJ2-1; possibly TRBD2 for D (6 bases). This CDR3 comprises 15 residues. Germline assignment: CDR1 SGHVS and CDR2 FNYEAQ. Trimming removed 3 bases from V and 2 bases from J, with 11 bases in between. The CDR3 coding sequence is TGTGCCAGCAGCTTGAGCAGCGGGCCCTACAATGAGCAGTTCTTC. Amino acid sequence: CASSLSSGPYNEQFF.

The chain is built from TRBV4-1 and TRBJ2-4, with D possibly matching TRBD2 (6 bases). The end of the DNA fits TRBJ2-5 better, so the J call may be wrong. The CDR3 is 16 amino acids. Germline V gene data show CDR1 as MGHRA and CDR2 as YSYEKL. The CDR3 sequence: CASSQDGFGGGETQYF. In DNA form, the CDR3 reads TGCGCCAGCAGCCAAGACGGGTTTGGAGGAGGGGAGACCCAGTACTTC.

The CDR3: CASSSIAGGGYEQYF. The CDR3 DNA reads as TGTGCCAGCAGTTCAATAGCGGGAGGCGGGTACGAGCAGTACTTC. The chain carries TRBV27 and TRBJ2-5; 10 bases map to TRBD2. The assigned J gene may be wrong: the sequence end matches TRBJ2-7 better. The CDR3 totals 15 residues. In germline, CDR1 is MNHEY, CDR2 SMNVEV (reference sequence).

In regard to this clonotype: An end of the junction differs from the germline gene, which may be a read error. This rearrangement joins TRBV3-1 to TRBJ1-4; D gene uncertain. The germline gives CDR1 LGHDT, CDR2 YNNKEL (reference sequence). The CDR3 has 20 amino acids. The CDR3 coding sequence is TGTGCCAGCAGCCAACCTAAACTAGGACGTAAAAGTCCAACTAATAAAAAACTGTTTTTT. It specifies CASSQPKLGRKSPTNKKLFF.

As regards this clonotype: One end of the junction is discordant with germline, which a read error may explain. V gene TRBV12-3 or TRBV12-4 combines with J gene TRBJ2-1; the D gene is possibly TRBD1 (5 bases). The CDR3 extends over 15 amino acids. CDR3 in amino acids: CASSLVTSRVNEQFF. CDR3 DNA sequence: TGTGCCAGCAGTTTAGTGACCTCCAGGGTCAATGAGCAGTTTTTC.

The CDR3 here is CSARDLGSYQPQHF. CDR3 DNA sequence: TGCAGTGCTAGAGATCTGGGGAGCTATCAGCCCCAGCATTTT. This chain joins TRBV20-1 and TRBJ1-5; no definite D call. The V and J ends lost 0 bases and 5 bases respectively, with 11 bases between them. Germline CDR1 reads DFQATT; CDR2 reads SNEGSKA (reference sequence). This CDR3 contains 14 residues.

J is TRBJ2-1 and V is TRBV5-1; 8 nucleotides align to TRBD1. V lost 4 bases and J lost 1; bases outside the gene matches: 10. The germline CDR1 and CDR2 sequences are SGHRS and YFSETQ. CDR3 length equals 17 residues. DNA of the CDR3: TGCGCCAGCAGCGGGCTAACAGGGGGAATTTCCTACAATGAGCAGTTCTTC. Translation: CASSGLTGGISYNEQFF.

CDR3 nucleotide sequence: TGCAGTGCTCCTAAGCGGGGGGGCAAGACCTCCGAGCAGTACTTC. This encodes CSAPKRGGKTSEQYF. The chain is built from TRBV20-1 and TRBJ2-7; 10 bases are a match to TRBD2. V trimming: 5 bases; J trimming: 6 bases; junction bases outside the gene matches: 13. CDR3 length equals 15 residues. Germline CDR1 DFQATT, CDR2 SNEGSKA (reference sequence).

This chain joins TRBV12-3 or TRBV12-4 and TRBJ2-3; 13 nucleotides line up with TRBD2. The V and J ends lost 8 bases and 8 bases, in that order; junction bases with no gene match: 10. This CDR3 spans 15 amino acids. As DNA, the CDR3 is TGTGCCAGCCTGGCCCTAGGGACTAGCGGGGCTACGCAGTATTTT. It translates to CASLALGTSGATQYF.

The chain recombines TRBV7-2 with TRBJ2-7; D possibly matches TRBD1 or TRBD2 (5 bases each). The germline CDR1 and CDR2 sequences are SGHTA and FQGNSA. With 0 bases removed from V and 4 bases from J, the gap between germline ends came to 13 bases. The CDR3 consists of 15 residues. Here the CDR3 reads CASSLAVGRTYEQYF. The CDR3 DNA reads as TGTGCCAGCAGCTTAGCGGTGGGGCGGACTTACGAGCAGTACTTC.

The CDR3 region is CASSPRTSFTDTQYF. CDR3 nucleotides: TGCGCCAGCAGCCCTAGGACTAGTTTCACAGATACGCAGTATTTT. The chain couples TRBV4-3 to TRBJ2-3; 7 positions agree with TRBD2. Germline-derived CDR1 and CDR2 are LGHNA and YSLEER. Unmatched junction bases numbered 6, after V lost 4 bases and J lost 2 bases. The CDR3 length is 15 residues.

The rearrangement uses TRBV4-1 and TRBJ2-5; 11 positions agree with TRBD2. The last part of the DNA fits TRBJ2-7 better; the J call may be wrong. The germline gives CDR1 MGHRA, CDR2 YSYEKL. The CDR3 contains 18 residues. As DNA, the CDR3 is TGCGCCAGCAGCCAAGACCAGAGGAGACTAGCGGGAATCAACGAGCAGTACTTC. This codes for CASSQDQRRLAGINEQYF.

The chain carries TRBV20-1 and TRBJ2-3; D assignment may be TRBD1 or TRBD2 (5 bases each). The CDR3 sequence is 13 residues long. Germline CDR1 and CDR2: DFQATT and SNEGSKA (reference sequence). V was trimmed by 3 bases and J by 6 bases, leaving 13 bases between them. The CDR3 loop reads CSASRGPRDTQYF. In DNA, the CDR3 is TGCAGTGCTAGCCGGGGCCCGAGGGATACGCAGTATTTT.

This clonotype was detected only a few times. The V call is TRBV20-1, the J call TRBJ1-2, with unresolved D. The CDR3 covers 11 residues. Trimming left V 6 bases short and J 8 bases short, with 13 bases between. CDR1 is DFQATT and CDR2 is SNEGSKA in the germline V gene (reference sequence). The CDR3 nucleotides read TGCAGTGCGGGGTACCGTCTGGGCTACACCTTC. It codes for CSAGYRLGYTF.

This clonotype has more than one count but fewer than ten. The chain links TRBV29-1 to TRBJ1-1; D not certain. This CDR3 is 11 amino acids long. Germline CDR1 SQVTM, CDR2 ANQGSEA. Trimming left V 3 bases short and J 10 bases short, with 12 bases between. CDR3 in DNA: TGCAGCGTTGACTTGGGGAATGTAGCTTTCTTT. As protein: CSVDLGNVAFF.

The rearrangement uses TRBV2 and TRBJ1-4; TRBD1 aligns across 11 bases. V lost 8 bases to trimming and J lost 2 bases; unmatched junction nucleotides: 10. The CDR3 sequence is 17 residues long. Germline loops: CDR1 SNHLY, CDR2 FYNNEI. The DNA of the CDR3 is TGTGCCAGCCTGTATGGACAGGGGGCTTCCACTAATGAAAAACTGTTTTTT. Its protein is CASLYGQGASTNEKLFF.

This clonotype was seen ten or more times. This chain links TRBV7-2 with TRBJ2-3; the D call may be TRBD1 or TRBD2 (5 bases each). The germline V gene encodes CDR1 SGHTA and CDR2 FQGNSA. Trimming removed 0 bases at V and 3 bases at J, with 16 bases between. The CDR3 is 17 residues long. The chain's CDR3 is CASSLALGAGETDTQYF. CDR3 DNA sequence: TGTGCCAGCAGCTTAGCGCTTGGGGCGGGTGAGACAGATACGCAGTATTTT.

In this sample, this clonotype turned up a few times. V gene TRBV10-3 combines with J gene TRBJ1-2, with D possibly being TRBD1 (6 bases). V lost 6 bases to trimming and J lost 2 bases, with 16 bases between them. Germline CDR1 and CDR2: ENHRY and SYGVKD. This CDR3 region has 15 residues. The chain's CDR3 is CAISSRQEPNYGYTF. CDR3 bases: TGTGCCATCAGCTCACGACAGGAACCCAACTATGGCTACACCTTC.

This clonotype has more than one count but fewer than ten. V and J are TRBV11-2 and TRBJ1-4; possibly TRBD1 for D (6 bases). V was cut by 4 bases and J by 7 bases, with 13 bases left in between. CDR3 length: 14 residues. Per the germline V gene, CDR1 is SGHAT and CDR2 is FQNNGV. The CDR3 sequence is CASSWQTGPEKLFF. For the CDR3, the DNA is TGTGCCAGCAGCTGGCAGACAGGCCCTGAAAAACTGTTTTTT.